This is a list of T cell receptor beta chains from one sample in a study of CD8 T cells in Susac syndrome. TCRdb reanalysed the immunoSEQ multiplex PCR reads using MiXCR and keeps one entry per CDR3 protein. The sample lists some 140,000 distinct CDR3 sequences; 95% were seen once. The sequencing input was CD8+ T cells from PBMCs. The receptors come from a human donor with Susac syndrome. Each CDR3 is given with its conserved first and last residue. The D gene is left open where the match is weak.

J,D,V,CDR3,DNA
TRBJ2-7,-,TRBV2,CASVQGESYEQYF,TGTGCCAGCGTTCAGGGTGAATCCTACGAGCAGTACTTC
TRBJ2-1,-,TRBV3-1,CASSQGLAGTYNEQFF,TGTGCCAGCAGCCAAGGTCTCGCGGGAACCTACAATGAGCAGTTCTTC
TRBJ1-2,TRBD1,TRBV29-1,CSVPQWDRGYGYTF,TGCAGCGTCCCCCAATGGGACAGGGGCTATGGCTACACCTTC
TRBJ2-3,TRBD2,TRBV5-1,CASSLASGSDTQYF,TGCGCCAGCAGCTTGGCTAGCGGGAGCGATACGCAGTATTTT
TRBJ1-2,-,TRBV29-1,CSVEAPQDATKGGYGYTF,TGCAGCGTTGAAGCCCCCCAGGACGCTACTAAGGGTGGCTATGGCTACACCTTC
TRBJ2-7,-,TRBV6-5,CASSLGSSTYEQYF,TGTGCCAGCAGTTTAGGGAGTTCCACCTACGAGCAGTACTTC
TRBJ2-1,-,TRBV7-3,CASSLDNRPPSSYNEQFF,TGTGCCAGCAGCTTAGATAACAGGCCGCCGAGTTCCTACAATGAGCAGTTCTTC
TRBJ1-5,-,TRBV27,CASSLSGGSNQPQHF,TGTGCCAGCAGTTTATCAGGGGGAAGCAATCAGCCCCAGCATTTT
TRBJ2-7,-,TRBV20-1,CSAVAVTLYEQYF,TGCAGTGCTGTAGCGGTTACTCTCTACGAGCAGTACTTC
TRBJ1-2,-,TRBV29-1,CSVDVRAPVGGYTF,TGCAGCGTGGATGTTAGGGCCCCGGTCGGTGGCTACACCTTC